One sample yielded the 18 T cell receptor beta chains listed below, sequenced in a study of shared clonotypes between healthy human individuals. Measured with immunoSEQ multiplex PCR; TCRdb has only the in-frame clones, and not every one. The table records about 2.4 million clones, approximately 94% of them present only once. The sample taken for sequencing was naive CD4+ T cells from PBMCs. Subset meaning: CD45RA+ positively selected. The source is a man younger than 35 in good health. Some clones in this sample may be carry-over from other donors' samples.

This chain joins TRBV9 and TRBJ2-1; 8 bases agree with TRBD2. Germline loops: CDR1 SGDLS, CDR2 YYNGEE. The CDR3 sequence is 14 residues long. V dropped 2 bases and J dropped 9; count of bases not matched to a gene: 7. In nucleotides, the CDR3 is TGTGCCAGCAGCGTGGGACTAGGGGGGCGTGAGCAGTTCTTC. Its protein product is CASSVGLGGREQFF.

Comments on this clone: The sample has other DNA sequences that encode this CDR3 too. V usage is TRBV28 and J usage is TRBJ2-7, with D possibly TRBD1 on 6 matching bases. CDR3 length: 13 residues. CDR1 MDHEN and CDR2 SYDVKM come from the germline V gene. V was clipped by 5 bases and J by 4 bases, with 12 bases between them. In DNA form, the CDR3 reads TGTGCCAGCAGTACGGGACAAAGTTACGAGCAGTACTTC. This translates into CASSTGQSYEQYF.

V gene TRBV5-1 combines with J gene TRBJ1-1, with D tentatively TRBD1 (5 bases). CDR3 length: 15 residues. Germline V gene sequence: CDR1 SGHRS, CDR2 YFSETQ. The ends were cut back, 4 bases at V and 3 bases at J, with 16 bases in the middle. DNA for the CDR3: TGCGCCAGCAGCCCCGGTAGCCCGGGGGACACTGAAGCTTTCTTT. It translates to CASSPGSPGDTEAFF. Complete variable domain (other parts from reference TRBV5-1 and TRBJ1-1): KAGVTQTPRYLIKTRGQQVTLSCSPISGHRSVSWYQQTPGQGLQFLFEYFSETQRNKGNFPGRFSGRQFSNSRSEMNVSTLELGDSALYLCASSPGSPGDTEAFFGQGTRLTVV.

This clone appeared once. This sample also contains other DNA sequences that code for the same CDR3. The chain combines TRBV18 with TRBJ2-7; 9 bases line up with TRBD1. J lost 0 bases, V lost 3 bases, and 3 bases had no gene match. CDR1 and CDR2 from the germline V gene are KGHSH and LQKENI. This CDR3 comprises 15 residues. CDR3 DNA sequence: TGTGCCAGCTCACCGGGACAGGGTCCCTCCTACGAGCAGTACTTC. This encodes CASSPGQGPSYEQYF.

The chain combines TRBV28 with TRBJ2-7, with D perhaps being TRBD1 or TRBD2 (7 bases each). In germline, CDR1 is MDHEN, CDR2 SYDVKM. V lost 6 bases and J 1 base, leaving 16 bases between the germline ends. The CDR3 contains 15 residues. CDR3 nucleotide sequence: TGTGCCAGCAGGAACAGACAGGGAGGGTCCTACGAGCAGTACTTC. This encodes CASRNRQGGSYEQYF.

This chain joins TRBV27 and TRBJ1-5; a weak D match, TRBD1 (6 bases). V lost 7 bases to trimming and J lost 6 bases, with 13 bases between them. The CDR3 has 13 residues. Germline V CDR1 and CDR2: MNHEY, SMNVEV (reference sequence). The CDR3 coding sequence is TGTGCCAGCACCTCGATCAGGGGTCAGCCCCAGCATTTT. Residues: CASTSIRGQPQHF.

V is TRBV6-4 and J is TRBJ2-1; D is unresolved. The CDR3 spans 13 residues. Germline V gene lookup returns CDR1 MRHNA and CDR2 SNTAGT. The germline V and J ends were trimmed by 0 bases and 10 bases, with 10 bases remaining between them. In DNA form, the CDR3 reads TGTGCCAGCAGTGACTCGAGTCGAGCGGAGCAGTTCTTC. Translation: CASSDSSRAEQFF.

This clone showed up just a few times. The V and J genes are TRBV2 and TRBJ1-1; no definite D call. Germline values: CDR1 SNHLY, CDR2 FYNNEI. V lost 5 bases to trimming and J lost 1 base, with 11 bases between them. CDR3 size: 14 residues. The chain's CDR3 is CASSISRTNTEAFF. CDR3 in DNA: TGTGCCAGCAGTATCTCTCGGACGAACACTGAAGCTTTCTTT. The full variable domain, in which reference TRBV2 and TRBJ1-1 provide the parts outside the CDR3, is EPEVTQTPSHQVTQMGQEVILRCVPISNHLYFYWYRQILGQKVEFLVSFYNNEISEKSEIFDDQFSVERPDGSNFTLKIRSTKLEDSAMYFCASSISRTNTEAFFGQGTRLTVV.

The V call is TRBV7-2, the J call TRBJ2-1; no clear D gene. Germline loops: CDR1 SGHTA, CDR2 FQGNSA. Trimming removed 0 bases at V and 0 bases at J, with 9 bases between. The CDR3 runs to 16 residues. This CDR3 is CASSLAWQSSYNEQFF. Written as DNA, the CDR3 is TGTGCCAGCAGCTTAGCTTGGCAAAGCTCCTACAATGAGCAGTTCTTC.

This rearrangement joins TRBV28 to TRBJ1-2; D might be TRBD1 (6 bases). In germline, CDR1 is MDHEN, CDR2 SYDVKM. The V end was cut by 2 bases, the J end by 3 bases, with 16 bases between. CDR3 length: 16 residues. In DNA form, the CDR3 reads TGTGCCAGCAGTTTAAGGCAGGGGATTAACTACTATGGCTACACCTTC. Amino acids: CASSLRQGINYYGYTF.

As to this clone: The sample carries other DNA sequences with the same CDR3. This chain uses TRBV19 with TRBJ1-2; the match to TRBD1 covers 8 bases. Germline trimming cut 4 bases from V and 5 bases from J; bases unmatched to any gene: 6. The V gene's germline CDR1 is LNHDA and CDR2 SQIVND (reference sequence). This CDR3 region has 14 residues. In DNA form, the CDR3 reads TGTGCCAGTAGTACACGACAGGGGACATATGGCTACACCTTC. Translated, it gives CASSTRQGTYGYTF.

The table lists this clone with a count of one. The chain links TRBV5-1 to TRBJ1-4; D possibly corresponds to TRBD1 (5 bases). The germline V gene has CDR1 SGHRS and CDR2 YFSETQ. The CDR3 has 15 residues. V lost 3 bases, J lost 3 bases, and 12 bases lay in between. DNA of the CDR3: TGCGCCAGCAGCTACCGGGACGGAGCTAATGAAAAACTGTTTTTT. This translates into CASSYRDGANEKLFF.

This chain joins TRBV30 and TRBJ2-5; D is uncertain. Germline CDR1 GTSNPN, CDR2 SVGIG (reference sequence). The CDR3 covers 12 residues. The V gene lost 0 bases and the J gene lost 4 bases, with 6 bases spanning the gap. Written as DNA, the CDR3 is TGTGCCTGGAGTGTACCCCCAGAGACCCAGTACTTC. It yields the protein CAWSVPPETQYF. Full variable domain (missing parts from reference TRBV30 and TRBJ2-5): SQTIHQWPATLVQPVGSPLSLECTVEGTSNPNLYWYRQAAGRGLQLLFYSVGIGQISSEVPQNLSASRPQDRQFILSSKKLLLSDSGFYLCAWSVPPETQYFGPGTRLLVL.

For the CDR3, the DNA is TGTGCCAGCAGCCCCCGGGCCACAGATACGCAGTATTTT. This sequence encodes CASSPRATDTQYF. This chain uses TRBV11-2 with TRBJ2-3; D not certain. Germline-derived CDR1 and CDR2 are SGHAT and FQNNGV. The V end was cut by 5 bases, the J end by 2 bases, with 8 bases between. This CDR3 is 13 amino acids long.

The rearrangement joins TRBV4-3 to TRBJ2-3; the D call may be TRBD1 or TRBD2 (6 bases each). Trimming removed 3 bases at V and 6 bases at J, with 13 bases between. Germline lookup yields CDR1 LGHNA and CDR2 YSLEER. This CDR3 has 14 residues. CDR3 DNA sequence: TGCGCCAGCAGCCATCTACAGGGAGGCGATACGCAGTATTTT. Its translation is CASSHLQGGDTQYF.

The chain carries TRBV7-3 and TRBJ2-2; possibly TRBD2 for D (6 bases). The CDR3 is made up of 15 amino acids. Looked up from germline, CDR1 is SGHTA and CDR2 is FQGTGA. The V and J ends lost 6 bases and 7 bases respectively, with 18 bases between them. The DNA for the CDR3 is TGTGCCAGCAGTCTCGGACGGACTACCCACGGGGAGCTGTTTTTT. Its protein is CASSLGRTTHGELFF.

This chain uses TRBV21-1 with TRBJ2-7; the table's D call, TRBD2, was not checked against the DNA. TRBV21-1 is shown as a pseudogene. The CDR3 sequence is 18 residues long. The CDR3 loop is CASSKATSLILSSYEQYF. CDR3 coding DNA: TGTGCCAGCAGCAAAGCAACTAGCCTCATATTATCCTCCTACGAGCAGTACTTC.

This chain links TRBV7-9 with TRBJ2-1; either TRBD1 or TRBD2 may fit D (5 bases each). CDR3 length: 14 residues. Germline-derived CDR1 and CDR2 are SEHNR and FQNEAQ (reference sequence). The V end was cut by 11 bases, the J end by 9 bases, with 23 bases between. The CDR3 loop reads CAGKTGPSRGEQFF. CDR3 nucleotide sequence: TGTGCCGGAAAAACCGGCCCATCGAGGGGTGAGCAGTTCTTC.